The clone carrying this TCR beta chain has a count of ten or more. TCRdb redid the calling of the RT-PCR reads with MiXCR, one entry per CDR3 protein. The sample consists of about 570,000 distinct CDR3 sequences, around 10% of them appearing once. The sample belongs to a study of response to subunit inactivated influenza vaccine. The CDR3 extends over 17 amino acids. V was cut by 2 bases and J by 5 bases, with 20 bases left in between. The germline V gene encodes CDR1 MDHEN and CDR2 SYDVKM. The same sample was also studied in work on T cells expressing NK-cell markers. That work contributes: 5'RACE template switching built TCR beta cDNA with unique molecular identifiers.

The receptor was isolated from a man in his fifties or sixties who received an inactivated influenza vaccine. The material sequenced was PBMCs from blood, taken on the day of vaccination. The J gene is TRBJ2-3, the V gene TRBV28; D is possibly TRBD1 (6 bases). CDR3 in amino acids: CASSLRLIEKGGDTQYF. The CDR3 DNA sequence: TGTGCCAGCAGTTTACGCCTAATAGAAAAAGGGGGAGATACGCAGTATTTT.